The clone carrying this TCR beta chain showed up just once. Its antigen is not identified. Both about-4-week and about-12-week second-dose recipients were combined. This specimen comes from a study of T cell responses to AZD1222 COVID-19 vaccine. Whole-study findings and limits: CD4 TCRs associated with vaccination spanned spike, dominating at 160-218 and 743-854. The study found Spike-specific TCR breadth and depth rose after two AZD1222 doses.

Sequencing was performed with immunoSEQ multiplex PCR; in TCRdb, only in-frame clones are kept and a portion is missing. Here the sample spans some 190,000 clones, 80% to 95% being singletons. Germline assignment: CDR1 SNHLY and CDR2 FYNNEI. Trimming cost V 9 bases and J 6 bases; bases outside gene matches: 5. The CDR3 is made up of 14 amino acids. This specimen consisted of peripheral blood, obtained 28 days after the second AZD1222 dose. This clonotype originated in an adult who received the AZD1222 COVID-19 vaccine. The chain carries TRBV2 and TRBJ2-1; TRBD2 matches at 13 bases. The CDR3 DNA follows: TGTGCCAGAACTAGCGGGGGGGCCGGCAATGAGCAGTTCTTC. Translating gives CARTSGGAGNEQFF.